This TCR beta chain was recorded in a study of shared clonotypes between healthy human individuals. The V end was cut by 3 bases, the J end by 0 bases, with 12 bases between. This CDR3 is built from 15 residues. Germline-derived CDR1 and CDR2 are MNHNY and SVGAGI (reference sequence). A word on this clone: Its antigen is as yet unknown.

Sequencing was performed with immunoSEQ multiplex PCR; in TCRdb, only in-frame clones are kept and a portion is missing. The sample records a few million clones, approximately 95% being singletons. Study results and limitations: A reduction in generation probabilities was seen for non-shared clonotypes relative to those shared by all four donors.

Adults of Caucasian background living in Nashville, Tennessee made up all donors. The study separated CD4+ cells into CD45RA+ naive and CD45RA-negative memory subsets. The chain couples TRBV6-6 to TRBJ2-7; D gene ambiguous. The source of this sequence is a man between 18 and 35 years old in good health. Some clones in this sample may be carry-over from other donors' samples. What was sequenced was naive CD4+ T cells from PBMCs. The subset was: CD45RA+ positively selected. The CDR3 sequence is CASSYEQISSYEQYF. CDR3 bases: TGTGCCAGCAGTTATGAACAGATTAGCTCCTACGAGCAGTACTTC.